This section outlines one T cell receptor beta chain sequence together with its context. Its specificity is not known. The data belong to a study of T cell responses to AZD1222 COVID-19 vaccine. General study results and limits: In the spike-specific TCR repertoire, nearly half reportedly target unmutated variant regions. Repertoire sampling occurred only after the peak T cell response. Donors were largely white British and mainly female; clonal diversity was possibly underestimated.

Profiled with immunoSEQ multiplex PCR; TCRdb holds only in-frame clones, not every one. The data show over 95,000 clones, almost 90% seen once. Germline V lookup: CDR1 SNHLY, CDR2 FYNNEI. The CDR3 has 13 amino acids. Trimming removed 6 bases at V and 8 bases at J, with 16 bases between. Some second doses came at about 4 weeks and others at about 12 weeks; these were pooled. V is TRBV2 and J is TRBJ1-1; D is undetermined. Sequences were derived from peripheral blood, sampled 28 days after the second AZD1222 dose. The clonotype was recovered from an adult who received the AZD1222 COVID-19 vaccine. The CDR3 DNA follows: TGTGCCAGCAGCCCCCTGGGGTCCCCCGAAGCTTTCTTT. Its protein is CASSPLGSPEAFF.